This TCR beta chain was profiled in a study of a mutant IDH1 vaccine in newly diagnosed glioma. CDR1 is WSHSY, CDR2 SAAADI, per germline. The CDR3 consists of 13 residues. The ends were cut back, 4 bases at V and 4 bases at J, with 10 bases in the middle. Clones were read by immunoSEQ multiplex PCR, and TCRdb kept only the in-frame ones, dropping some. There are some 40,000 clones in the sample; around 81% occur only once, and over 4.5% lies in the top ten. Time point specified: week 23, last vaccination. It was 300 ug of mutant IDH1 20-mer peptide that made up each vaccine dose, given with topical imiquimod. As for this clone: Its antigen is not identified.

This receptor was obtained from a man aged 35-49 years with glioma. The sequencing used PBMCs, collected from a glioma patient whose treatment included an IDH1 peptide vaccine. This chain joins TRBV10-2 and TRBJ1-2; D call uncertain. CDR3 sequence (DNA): TGCGCCAGCAGTGGAGGGAAGGCCTATGGCTACACCTTC. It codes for CASSGGKAYGYTF.